Following are 19 T cell receptor beta chains from one sample sequenced in a study of neurological immune-mediated disorders. From the 5' RACE reads, TCRdb called clonotypes with MiXCR, one entry per CDR3 protein. The profile shows 40,000 to 60,000 distinct CDR3 sequences, 3% to 3.5% of them singletons. Sequenced material: PBMCs. These TCRs come from a man aged 40-49 years with multiple sclerosis.

The table lists this clonotype with many counts. In nucleotides, the CDR3 is TGTGCCAGCAGCTTAGCGTTAGGGGTGGCCGGGGAGCTGTTTTTT. Protein product: CASSLALGVAGELFF. V and J are TRBV7-8 and TRBJ2-2, with D possibly matching TRBD1 (5 bases). The V gene's germline CDR1 is SGHVS and CDR2 FQNEAQ. The CDR3 is 15 residues long. V was clipped by 0 bases and J by 6 bases, with 11 bases between them. Using reference TRBV7-8 and TRBJ2-2 for the parts outside the CDR3, the full variable domain is GAGVSQSPRYKVAKRGQDVALRCDPISGHVSLFWYQQALGQGPEFLTYFQNEAQLDKSGLPSDRFFAERPEGSVSTLKIQRTQQEDSAVYLCASSLALGVAGELFFGEGSRLTVL.

This clonotype has a count of ten or more. The chain couples TRBV6-2 or TRBV6-3 to TRBJ2-5; the D is unclear. V dropped 10 bases and J dropped 1 base, with 16 bases sitting between them. The CDR3 is made up of 14 amino acids. Per germline, CDR1 MNHEY and CDR2 SVGEGT. The CDR3 sequence: CATTTRLVQETQYF. The CDR3 DNA sequence: TGTGCCACCACTACTCGCTTGGTCCAAGAGACCCAGTACTTC.

The sample holds many counts of this clonotype. This chain joins TRBV4-1 and TRBJ1-4, with D possibly being TRBD1 (6 bases). Trimming pared 4 bases from V and 7 bases from J, leaving 13 bases between. CDR1 MGHRA and CDR2 YSYEKL come from the germline V gene. This CDR3 spans 14 amino acids. CDR3 amino acids: CASSPEGGIEKLFF. The CDR3 DNA follows: TGCGCCAGCAGCCCCGAAGGGGGGATTGAAAAACTGTTTTTT.

This clonotype was counted many times. The J gene is TRBJ2-7, the V gene TRBV20-1; D remains unclear. The CDR3 has 11 residues. The V gene lost 3 bases and the J gene lost 4 bases, with 7 bases spanning the gap. Germline CDR1 DFQATT, CDR2 SNEGSKA (reference sequence). The DNA for the CDR3 is TGCAGTGCTAGTCCATCTTACGAGCAGTACTTC. The encoded protein is CSASPSYEQYF.

This clonotype was recorded at least ten times. V gene TRBV5-1 combines with J gene TRBJ2-1, with 7 nucleotides matching TRBD1. Germline values: CDR1 SGHRS, CDR2 YFSETQ. The CDR3 loop spans 15 amino acids. The V segment lost 4 bases and the J segment 2 bases; nucleotides outside the gene matches: 6. The CDR3 sequence is CASSLPTGPYNEQFF. CDR3 coding DNA: TGCGCCAGCAGCCTCCCGACAGGGCCCTACAATGAGCAGTTCTTC.

The gene calls are TRBV20-1 and TRBJ2-4; TRBD2 might be the D (6 bases). V lost 6 bases, J lost 9 bases, and 21 bases lay in between. Germline V gene lookup returns CDR1 DFQATT and CDR2 SNEGSKA (reference sequence). This CDR3 is built from 14 residues. CDR3 region: CSARAGTRLPIQYF. DNA for the CDR3: TGCAGTGCGCGGGCCGGGACTCGCCTCCCCATTCAGTACTTC.

This clonotype was counted ten times or more. V gene TRBV7-9 combines with J gene TRBJ1-6, with D perhaps matching TRBD1 (5 bases). The CDR3 is made up of 13 amino acids. CDR1 and CDR2 (germline): SEHNR, FQNEAQ (reference sequence). Trimming shortened V by 7 bases and J by 8 bases, and 12 bases separated the two germline ends. CDR3 amino acids: CASTRWGDSPLHF. CDR3 bases: TGTGCCAGCACGCGGTGGGGGGATTCACCCCTCCACTTT.

This clonotype was recorded a few times. CDR3 nucleotide sequence: TGTGCCAGCAGCTTAGCCCCTAGCGGGGGGGCCGATGAGCAGTTCTTC. As protein: CASSLAPSGGADEQFF. The rearrangement joins TRBV7-9 to TRBJ2-1; 12 nucleotides agree with TRBD2. The junction had 5 bases not matched to a gene; V was cut back by 0 bases and J by 8 bases. The CDR3 is 16 residues long. Germline values: CDR1 SEHNR, CDR2 FQNEAQ (reference sequence).

This clonotype occurred many times. V and J are TRBV5-1 and TRBJ2-7; TRBD1 matches 7 bases. Germline V gene sequence: CDR1 SGHRS, CDR2 YFSETQ. V trimming: 4 bases; J trimming: 3 bases; junction bases outside the gene matches: 7. This CDR3 has 14 amino acids. The CDR3: CASSGGQINYEQYF. The CDR3 DNA reads TGCGCCAGCAGCGGGGGACAGATAAACTACGAGCAGTACTTC.

This clonotype was seen at least ten times. The chain links TRBV7-2 to TRBJ2-1, with D perhaps given as TRBD1 or TRBD2 (5 bases each). This CDR3 region has 16 residues. Trimming stripped 0 bases from V and 0 bases from J, with 9 bases between. Germline V gene sequence: CDR1 SGHTA, CDR2 FQGNSA. CDR3 bases: TGTGCCAGCAGCTTAGCTTCCGGGGCCTCCTACAATGAGCAGTTCTTC. It encodes CASSLASGASYNEQFF.

The sample holds many counts of this clonotype. The V call is TRBV10-3, the J call TRBJ1-3, with 8 positions matching TRBD1. Trimming removed 8 bases from V and 8 bases from J; junction bases left unmatched: 11. The V gene's germline CDR1 is ENHRY and CDR2 SYGVKD. CDR3 length: 14 residues. The CDR3 region is CAIRGFDRGDTIYF. The CDR3 DNA is TGTGCCATCCGGGGATTTGACAGGGGCGACACCATATATTTT.

This clonotype occurred many times. This chain links TRBV28 with TRBJ2-3, with D maybe TRBD1 (6 bases). This CDR3 comprises 13 residues. Germline lookup yields CDR1 MDHEN and CDR2 SYDVKM. V was cut by 7 bases and J by 3 bases, with 11 bases left in between. The chain's CDR3 is CASTGQGTDTQYF. As DNA, the CDR3 is TGTGCCAGCACGGGTCAGGGGACAGATACGCAGTATTTT.

This clonotype was picked up many times. This chain links TRBV5-1 with TRBJ1-1, with D unclear. The length of the CDR3 is 14 residues. Germline assignment: CDR1 SGHRS and CDR2 YFSETQ. V dropped 3 bases and J dropped 2 bases, with 11 bases sitting between them. The CDR3 DNA reads TGCGCCAGCAGCTCCTCCGGCCAAAACACTGAAGCTTTCTTT. Translating gives CASSSSGQNTEAFF.

This clonotype was observed at least ten times. This chain links TRBV21-1 with TRBJ2-7. TRBV21-1 is a pseudogene locus. The CDR3 length is 14 residues. The CDR3 loop is CASSKCCKAYEQYF. Written as DNA, the CDR3 is TGTGCCAGCAGCAAATGTTGCAAGGCCTACGAGCAGTACTTC.

This clonotype was observed many times. The chain recombines TRBV12-3 or TRBV12-4 with TRBJ2-7, with 11 bases fitting TRBD1. The CDR3 loop spans 16 amino acids. V lost 6 bases and J lost 4; bases outside the gene matches: 11. CDR3 sequence: CASSLALGTGGYEQYF. The DNA of the CDR3 is TGTGCCAGCAGCCTTGCACTAGGGACAGGGGGTTACGAGCAGTACTTC.

This clonotype was seen repeatedly, ten times or more. The gene calls are TRBV5-1 and TRBJ2-1; TRBD2 matches 8 bases. CDR1 and CDR2 from the germline V gene are SGHRS and YFSETQ. The V segment lost 4 bases and the J segment 5 bases; nucleotides outside the gene matches: 8. This CDR3 comprises 15 residues. The CDR3 loop is CASSRRAGVNNEQFF. CDR3 nucleotide sequence: TGCGCCAGCAGCCGGAGAGCGGGGGTTAACAATGAGCAGTTCTTC.

This clonotype has ten or more counts. The chain joins TRBV5-1 to TRBJ2-2, with D unclear. V lost 0 bases and J lost 2, with 8 bases in between. This CDR3 region has 15 residues. Germline CDR1 is SGHRS and CDR2 is YFSETQ. Here the CDR3 reads CASSLVTQNTGELFF. CDR3 DNA sequence: TGCGCCAGCAGCTTGGTGACTCAAAACACCGGGGAGCTGTTTTTT.

This clonotype was seen ten or more times. V is TRBV7-2 and J is TRBJ2-7, with 7 bases fitting TRBD1. There are 15 residues in the CDR3. V shed 5 bases and J 0 bases; nucleotides not matched to a gene: 7. Germline CDR1 SGHTA, CDR2 FQGNSA. As DNA, the CDR3 is TGTGCCAGCAGCAAGGGACAGTGGAGCTCCTACGAGCAGTACTTC. It yields the protein CASSKGQWSSYEQYF.

The CDR3 sequence: CASSLAHKDTEAFF. CDR3 bases: TGTGCCAGCAGCCTAGCTCATAAAGACACTGAAGCTTTCTTT. This rearrangement joins TRBV3-1 to TRBJ1-1; D unresolved. The CDR3 length is 14 residues. The V end was cut by 4 bases, the J end by 3 bases, with 12 bases between. The germline gives CDR1 LGHDT, CDR2 YNNKEL (reference sequence).